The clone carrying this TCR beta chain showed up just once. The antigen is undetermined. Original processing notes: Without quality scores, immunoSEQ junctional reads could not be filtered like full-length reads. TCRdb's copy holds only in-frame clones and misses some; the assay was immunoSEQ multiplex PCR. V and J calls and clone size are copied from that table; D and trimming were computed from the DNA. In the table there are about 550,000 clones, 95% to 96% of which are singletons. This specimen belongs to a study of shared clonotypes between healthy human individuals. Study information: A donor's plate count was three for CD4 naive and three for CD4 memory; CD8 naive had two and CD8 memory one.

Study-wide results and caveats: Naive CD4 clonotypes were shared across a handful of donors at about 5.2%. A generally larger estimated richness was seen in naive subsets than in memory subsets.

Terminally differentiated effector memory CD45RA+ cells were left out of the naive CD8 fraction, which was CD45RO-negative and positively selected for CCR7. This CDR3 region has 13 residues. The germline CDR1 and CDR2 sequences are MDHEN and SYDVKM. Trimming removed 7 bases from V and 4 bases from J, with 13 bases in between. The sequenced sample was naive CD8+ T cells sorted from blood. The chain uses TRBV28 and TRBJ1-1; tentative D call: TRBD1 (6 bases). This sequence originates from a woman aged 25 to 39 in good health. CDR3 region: CASIEWGATEAFF. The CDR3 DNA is TGTGCCAGCATTGAGTGGGGGGCCACTGAAGCTTTCTTT. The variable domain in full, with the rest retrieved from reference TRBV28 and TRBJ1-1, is DVKVTQSSRYLVKRTGEKVFLECVQDMDHENMFWYRQDPGLGLRLIYFSYDVKMKEKGDIPEGYSVSREKKERFSLILESASTNQTSMYLCASIEWGATEAFFGQGTRLTVV.